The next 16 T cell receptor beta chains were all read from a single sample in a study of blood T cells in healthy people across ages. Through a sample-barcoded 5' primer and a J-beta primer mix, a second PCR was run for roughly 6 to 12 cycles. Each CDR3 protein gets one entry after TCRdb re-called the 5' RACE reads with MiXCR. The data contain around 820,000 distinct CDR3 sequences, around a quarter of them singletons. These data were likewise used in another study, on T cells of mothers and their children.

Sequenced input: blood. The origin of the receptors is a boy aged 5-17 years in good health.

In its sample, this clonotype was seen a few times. CDR3 loop: CATSRDRQFTYEQYF. CDR3 DNA sequence: TGTGCCACCAGCAGAGATCGACAGTTCACCTACGAGCAGTACTTC. The chain recombines TRBV15 with TRBJ2-7, with D tentatively TRBD1 (5 bases). The CDR3 sequence is 15 residues long. Germline CDR1 reads LNHNV; CDR2 reads YYDKDF (reference sequence). With 0 bases removed from V and 2 bases from J, the gap between germline ends came to 11 bases.

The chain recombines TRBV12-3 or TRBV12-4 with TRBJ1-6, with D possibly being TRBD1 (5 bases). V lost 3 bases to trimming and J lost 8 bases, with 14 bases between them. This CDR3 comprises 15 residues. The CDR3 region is CASSLGTGRDSPLHF. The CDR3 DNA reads TGTGCCAGCAGTTTGGGGACGGGGAGAGATTCACCCCTCCACTTT.

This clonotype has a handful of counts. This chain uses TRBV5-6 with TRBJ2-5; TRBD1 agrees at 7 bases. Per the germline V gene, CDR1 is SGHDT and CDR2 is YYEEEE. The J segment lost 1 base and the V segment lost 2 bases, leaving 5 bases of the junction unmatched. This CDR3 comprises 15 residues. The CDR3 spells CASSFGTAFQETQYF. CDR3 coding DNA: TGTGCCAGCAGCTTCGGGACAGCCTTCCAAGAGACCCAGTACTTC.

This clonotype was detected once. The CDR3 loop is CSASLAGRQADYEQYF. CDR3 sequence (DNA): TGCAGTGCTAGCCTAGCCGGACGCCAGGCCGACTACGAGCAGTACTTC. The chain employs TRBV20-1 and TRBJ2-5; possible D gene TRBD2, 5 bases. The J call may be incorrect, as the DNA end agrees better with TRBJ2-7. Germline lookup yields CDR1 DFQATT and CDR2 SNEGSKA (reference sequence). The CDR3 is 16 amino acids.

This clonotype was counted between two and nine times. The CDR3 sequence is CSARDGTAQETQYF. As DNA, the CDR3 is TGCAGTGCTAGAGATGGAACGGCTCAAGAGACCCAGTACTTC. The V call is TRBV20-1, the J call TRBJ2-5; D uncertain. Trimming pared 0 bases from V and 2 bases from J, leaving 10 bases between. The germline gives CDR1 DFQATT, CDR2 SNEGSKA (reference sequence). The CDR3 loop spans 14 amino acids.

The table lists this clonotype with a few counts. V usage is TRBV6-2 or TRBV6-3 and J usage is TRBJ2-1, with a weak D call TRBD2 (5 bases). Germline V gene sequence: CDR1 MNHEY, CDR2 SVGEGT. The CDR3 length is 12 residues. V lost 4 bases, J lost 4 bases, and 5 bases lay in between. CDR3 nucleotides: TGTGCCAGCAGTTGGACTTACAATGAGCAGTTCTTC. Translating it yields CASSWTYNEQFF.

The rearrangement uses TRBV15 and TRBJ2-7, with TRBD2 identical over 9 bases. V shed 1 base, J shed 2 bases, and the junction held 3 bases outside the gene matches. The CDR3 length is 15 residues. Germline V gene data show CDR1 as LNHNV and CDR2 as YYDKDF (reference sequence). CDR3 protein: CATSRVSGGPYEQYF. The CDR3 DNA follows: TGTGCCACCAGCAGAGTAAGCGGGGGGCCCTACGAGCAGTACTTC.

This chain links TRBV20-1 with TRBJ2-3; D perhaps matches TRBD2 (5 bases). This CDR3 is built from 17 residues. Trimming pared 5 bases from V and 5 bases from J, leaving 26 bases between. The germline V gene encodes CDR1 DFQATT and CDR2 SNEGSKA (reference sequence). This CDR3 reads CSAGRAGPVGREDTQYF. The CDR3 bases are TGCAGTGCTGGACGGGCGGGTCCCGTAGGGAGAGAAGATACGCAGTATTTT.

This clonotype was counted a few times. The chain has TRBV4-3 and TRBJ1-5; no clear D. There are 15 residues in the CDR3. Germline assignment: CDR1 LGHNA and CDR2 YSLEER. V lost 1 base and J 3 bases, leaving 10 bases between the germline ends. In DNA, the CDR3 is TGCGCCAGCAGCCAAGTCCTAGATAACAATCAGCCCCAGCATTTT. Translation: CASSQVLDNNQPQHF.

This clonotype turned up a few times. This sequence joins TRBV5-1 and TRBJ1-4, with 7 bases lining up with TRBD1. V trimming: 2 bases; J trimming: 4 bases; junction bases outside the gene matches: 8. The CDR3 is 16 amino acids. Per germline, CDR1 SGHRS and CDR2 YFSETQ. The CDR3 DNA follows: TGCGCCAGCAGCTTAGGGGGCGCCGGGGGTAATGAAAAACTGTTTTTT. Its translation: CASSLGGAGGNEKLFF.

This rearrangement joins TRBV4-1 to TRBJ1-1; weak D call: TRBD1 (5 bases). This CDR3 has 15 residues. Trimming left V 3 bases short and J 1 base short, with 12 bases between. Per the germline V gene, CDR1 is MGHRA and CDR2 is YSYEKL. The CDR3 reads CASSQPRQGNTEAFF. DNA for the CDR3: TGCGCCAGCAGCCAGCCTCGTCAGGGGAACACTGAAGCTTTCTTT.

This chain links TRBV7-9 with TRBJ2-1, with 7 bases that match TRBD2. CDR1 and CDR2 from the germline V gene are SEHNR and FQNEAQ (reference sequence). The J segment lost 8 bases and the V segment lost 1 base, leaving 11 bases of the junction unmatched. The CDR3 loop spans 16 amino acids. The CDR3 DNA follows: TGTGCCAGCAGCTTAGTGGTCGGGAGGACCGGGGATGAGCAGTTCTTC. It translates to CASSLVVGRTGDEQFF.

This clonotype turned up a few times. CDR3: CAISESLGAPYEQYF. DNA for the CDR3: TGTGCCATCAGTGAGTCGCTCGGGGCGCCCTACGAGCAGTACTTC. V and J are TRBV10-3 and TRBJ2-5, with D perhaps matching TRBD1 or TRBD2 (5 bases each). The J call may be mistaken, given a closer DNA end match to TRBJ2-7. Per the germline V gene, CDR1 is ENHRY and CDR2 is SYGVKD. The CDR3 runs 15 residues.

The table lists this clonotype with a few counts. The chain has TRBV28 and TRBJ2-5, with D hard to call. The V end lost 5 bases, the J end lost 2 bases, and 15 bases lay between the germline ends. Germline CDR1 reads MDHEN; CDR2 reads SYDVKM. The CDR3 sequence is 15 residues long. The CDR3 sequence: CASSPLASLQETQYF. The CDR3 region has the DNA TGTGCCAGCAGTCCCCTGGCCAGCCTGCAAGAGACCCAGTACTTC. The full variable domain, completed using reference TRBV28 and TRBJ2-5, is DVKVTQSSRYLVKRTGEKVFLECVQDMDHENMFWYRQDPGLGLRLIYFSYDVKMKEKGDIPEGYSVSREKKERFSLILESASTNQTSMYLCASSPLASLQETQYFGPGTRLLVL.

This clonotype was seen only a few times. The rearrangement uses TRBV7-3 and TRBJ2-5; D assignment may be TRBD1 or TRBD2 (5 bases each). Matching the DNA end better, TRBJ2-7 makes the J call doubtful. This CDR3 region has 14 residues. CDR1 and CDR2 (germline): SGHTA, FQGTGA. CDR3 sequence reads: CASSLSGAGDEQYF. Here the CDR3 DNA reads TGTGCCAGCAGCTTATCTGGGGCCGGGGACGAGCAGTACTTC.

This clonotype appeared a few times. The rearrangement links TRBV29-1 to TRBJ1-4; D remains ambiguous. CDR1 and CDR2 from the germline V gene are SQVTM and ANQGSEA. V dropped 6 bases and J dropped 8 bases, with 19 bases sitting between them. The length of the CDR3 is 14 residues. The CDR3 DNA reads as TGCAGCGTCCAAACCGCGGGTATCATGGAAAAACTGTTTTTT. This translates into CSVQTAGIMEKLFF.